Listed below are T cell receptor beta chains from one sample, sequenced in a study of shared clonotypes between healthy human individuals. Data came from immunoSEQ multiplex PCR; TCRdb stores just in-frame clones and leaves some out. Of about 580,000 clones in the sample, roughly 98% were seen once. Sequenced input: naive CD8+ T cells sorted from blood. These TCRs come from a man aged 25 to 40 in good health. Both conserved end residues are part of each CDR3. Fields, in order: clone size, V gene, J gene, D gene, CDR3 DNA, CDR3 protein. D genes are given only for firm matches. Clone size is shown for a subset of rows, as once, few, many or a class of expanded clone.

>.|TRBV25-1|TRBJ1-2|.
TGTGCCAGCAGTGAGATGACGGGAATCGATGGCTACACCTTC
CASSEMTGIDGYTF
>.|TRBV28|TRBJ2-3|TRBD2
TGTGCCAGCAGTTTAAGTCTAGCGGGAGAAGATACGCAGTATTTT
CASSLSLAGEDTQYF
>.|TRBV11-2|TRBJ1-1|.
TGTGCCAGCAGCCTCAACCCGGGACAAGTTTCTGAAGCTTTCTTT
CASSLNPGQVSEAFF
>.|TRBV5-1|TRBJ2-7|.
TGCGCCAGCAGCTTGGCCCCCCTCTACGAGCAGTACTTC
CASSLAPLYEQYF
>once|TRBV19|TRBJ1-5|.
TGTGCCAGTAGGCTGCTGCCGACAGGCAATCAGCCCCAGCATTTT
CASRLLPTGNQPQHF
>.|TRBV9|TRBJ2-7|TRBD2
TGTGCCAGCAGCCCAAGCGGGAGTATCCTCGAGCAGTACTTC
CASSPSGSILEQYF
>.|TRBV28|TRBJ1-1|TRBD1
TGTGCCAGCAGTTCAGGGGGCTCAAGCACTGAAGCTTTCTTT
CASSSGGSSTEAFF
>.|TRBV9|TRBJ1-1|.
TGTGCCAGCAGCCCCTCCGGACAGAACACTGAAGCTTTCTTT
CASSPSGQNTEAFF
>.|TRBV14|TRBJ1-5|.
TGTGCCAGCAGCCTCGGGAATCAGCCCCAGCATTTT
CASSLGNQPQHF
>.|TRBV4-1|TRBJ2-4|.
TGCGCCAGCAGCCAAGATAGGTATACAGATAACATTCAGTACTTC
CASSQDRYTDNIQYF
>.|TRBV18|TRBJ2-2|TRBD1
TGTGCCAGCTCACCCGGGACAGCGAACACCGGGGAGCTGTTTTTT
CASSPGTANTGELFF
>.|TRBV15|TRBJ2-5|.
TGTGCCACCAGCAGAGAGTTGGAAAGGGAGACCCAGTACTTC
CATSRELERETQYF
>.|TRBV9|TRBJ2-7|.
TGTGCCAGCAGCGTAGGAGACAGGACCTACGAGCAGTACTTC
CASSVGDRTYEQYF
>.|TRBV10-3|TRBJ2-7|.
TGTGCCATCAGTGAGTCCTGGACGGGAAGCTCCTACGAGCAGTACTTC
CAISESWTGSSYEQYF
>.|TRBV6-8|TRBJ2-1|.
TGTGCCAGCAGTTACTCTCGGACAGTCCTATGGGTGGAGTCCTACCCTAGGTTGAATGAGCAGTTCTTC
CASSYSRTVLWVESYPRLNEQFF
>.|TRBV7-9|TRBJ1-2|TRBD1
TGTGCCAGCAGCTTAAGTGGGACAGAGTGGAGAACGAACTATGGCTACACCTTC
CASSLSGTEWRTNYGYTF
>.|TRBV7-9|TRBJ2-7|.
TGTGCCAGCAGCCCCCTATCGTACGAGCAGTACTTC
CASSPLSYEQYF
>.|TRBV10-3|TRBJ2-3|TRBD2
TGTGCCATCGGGCCGGCGGGAGGCACAGATACGCAGTATTTT
CAIGPAGGTDTQYF
>.|TRBV19|TRBJ1-2|TRBD1
TGTGCCAGTACCCCCTCGGTTGAGAAGGGGGCCGACTATGGCTACACCTTC
CASTPSVEKGADYGYTF
>.|TRBV28|TRBJ1-3|.
TGTGCCAGCAAGGAGGGCGCCCTATACACCATATATTTT
CASKEGALYTIYF
>.|TRBV10-3|TRBJ1-1|.
TGTGCCATCAGTGAGGGACACGGGAACACTGAAGCTTTCTTT
CAISEGHGNTEAFF
>.|TRBV7-9|TRBJ2-1|TRBD2
TGTGCCAGCAGCTTACCGGGGACTAGCGGGAGCCTCTCCTACAATGAGCAGTTCTTC
CASSLPGTSGSLSYNEQFF
>.|TRBV9|TRBJ2-5|.
TGTGCCAGCAGCGTAGACCCCACAGCGGGCCAAGAGACCCAGTACTTC
CASSVDPTAGQETQYF
>.|TRBV5-6|TRBJ1-5|TRBD1
TGTGCCAGCAGCTTATTTGCGGGGACAGGGGGCAATCAGCCCCAGCATTTT
CASSLFAGTGGNQPQHF
>once|TRBV5-1|TRBJ1-5|.
TGCGCCAGCAGCTCAGGGAACGGGCAGCCCCAGCATTTT
CASSSGNGQPQHF
>.|TRBV4-1|TRBJ2-7|TRBD1
TGCGCCAGCAGCCCAGGGACAGGGTTCTACGAGCAGTACTTC
CASSPGTGFYEQYF
>.|TRBV9|TRBJ2-7|TRBD1
TGTGCCAGCAGCGTAGGAGGGGGCGTTAACTACGAGCAGTACTTC
CASSVGGGVNYEQYF
>.|TRBV27|TRBJ2-7|.
TGTGCCAGCAGTTTAATCTTTGGGTACGAGCAGTACTTC
CASSLIFGYEQYF
>.|TRBV28|TRBJ1-2|.
TGTGCCAGCAGTCATGGGGGGCCAACGAGCTACACCTTC
CASSHGGPTSYTF
>.|TRBV11-2|TRBJ2-7|.
TGTGCCAGCAGCATAAAGCCCTGGAATGACGTTCGCGAGCAGTACTTC
CASSIKPWNDVREQYF
>.|TRBV28|TRBJ2-1|TRBD2
TGTGCCAGCGTGCTCGCGGGAGAGGGCTACAATGAGCAGTTCTTC
CASVLAGEGYNEQFF
>.|TRBV7-6|TRBJ2-2|TRBD2
TGTGCCAGCAGCCAAAGGACTAGCGGGAGCCGGGGCACCGGGGAGCTGTTTTTT
CASSQRTSGSRGTGELFF
>once|TRBV6-6|TRBJ2-5|.
TGTGCCAGCAGTTACGTTACAGTCCAAGAGACCCAGTACTTC
CASSYVTVQETQYF
>.|TRBV13|TRBJ2-1|TRBD2
TGTGCCAGCAGCTTCACCGGGACTAGCGGTTACAATGAGCAGTTCTTC
CASSFTGTSGYNEQFF
>.|TRBV7-9|TRBJ1-1|.
TGTGCCAGCAGCTCAAGGACGGACATGAACACTGAAGCTTTCTTT
CASSSRTDMNTEAFF
>.|TRBV4-1|TRBJ1-1|.
TGCGCCAGCAGCCATAGCGGCGACTTGGGCACTGAAGCTTTCTTT
CASSHSGDLGTEAFF
>.|TRBV5-6|TRBJ2-7|.
TGTGCCAGCAGCTTGGGGGCCTCCTACGAGCAGTACTTC
CASSLGASYEQYF
>.|TRBV6-5|TRBJ1-2|.
TGTGCCAGCAGTTACTCAGCTACCTATGGCTACACCTTC
CASSYSATYGYTF
>.|TRBV11-2|TRBJ2-4|.
TGTGCCAGCACCAATTGGGCCCAGGAGGCAACAGCCAAAAACATTCAGTACTTC
CASTNWAQEATAKNIQYF
>.|TRBV30|TRBJ2-7|TRBD1
TGTGCCTGGACAGGGGGCGCGGGTCCCTACGAGCAGTACTTC
CAWTGGAGPYEQYF
>.|TRBV7-2|TRBJ2-7|.
TGTGCCAGCAGCTTAGCCAACCCGACCTACGAGCAGTACTTC
CASSLANPTYEQYF
>.|TRBV5-4|TRBJ2-3|.
TGTGCCAGCAGCTTGCCCGGGACTTCGAGCACAGATACGCAGTATTTT
CASSLPGTSSTDTQYF
>.|TRBV27|TRBJ1-2|TRBD1
TGTGCCAGCAGCTTAGGGACAGGTGTCAACTATGGCTACACCTTC
CASSLGTGVNYGYTF
>.|TRBV15|TRBJ2-7|TRBD2
TGTGCCACCAGCAGGGGGACTAGCTCAGAGCAGTACTTC
CATSRGTSSEQYF
>.|TRBV7-8|TRBJ2-3|.
TGTGCCAGCAGCTTGGTCGACAGCACAGATACGCAGTATTTT
CASSLVDSTDTQYF
>once|TRBV4-1|TRBJ2-1|TRBD2
TGCGCCAGCAGCCAAGTTTACTCCGGGAGGTACAATGAGCAGTTCTTC
CASSQVYSGRYNEQFF
>.|TRBV13|TRBJ2-5|TRBD2
TGTGCCAGCAGCTTACGACTAGCGGGACGTTTTGAGACCCAGTACTTC
CASSLRLAGRFETQYF
>.|TRBV4-1|TRBJ2-1|TRBD2
TGCGCCAGCAGCAGGACTAGCGGGAGAGAGTCCTACAATGAGCAGTTCTTC
CASSRTSGRESYNEQFF